Sequencing of this TCR beta chain was carried out in a study of T-cell memory formation after mild COVID-19. Germline V lookup: CDR1 DFQATT, CDR2 SNEGSKA (reference sequence). CDR3 size: 13 residues. Trimming left V 0 bases short and J 1 base short, with 6 bases between. Broader study findings: Researchers report contracting CD4+ clones mostly in CM and EM, with CD8+ clones in EMRA. Some responding clones appeared in pre-infection memory, suggesting cross-reactive memory joined. Among clones peaking at day 37 in the second wave, SARS-CoV-2 specificity remained unconfirmed. Day 15 to 85 contractors were CD4/CD8 balanced; later expanders leaned CD4+.

TCRdb redid the calling of the 5' RACE reads with MiXCR, one entry per CDR3 protein. Here the sample spans roughly 250,000 distinct CDR3 sequences, over 15% being singletons. For this clonotype: The target antigen is unknown.

This chain joins TRBV20-1 and TRBJ1-1; D unclear. Sequenced: PBMCs or a T cell subset sorted from them (not recorded which). The sequence derives from a man aged 18 to 30 who had mild COVID-19 (a few samples of this study predate the infection). Cell type and time point are not known. The CDR3 reads CSARDLRNTEAFF. The CDR3 nucleotides read TGCAGTGCTAGAGATCTTAGGAACACTGAAGCTTTCTTT.